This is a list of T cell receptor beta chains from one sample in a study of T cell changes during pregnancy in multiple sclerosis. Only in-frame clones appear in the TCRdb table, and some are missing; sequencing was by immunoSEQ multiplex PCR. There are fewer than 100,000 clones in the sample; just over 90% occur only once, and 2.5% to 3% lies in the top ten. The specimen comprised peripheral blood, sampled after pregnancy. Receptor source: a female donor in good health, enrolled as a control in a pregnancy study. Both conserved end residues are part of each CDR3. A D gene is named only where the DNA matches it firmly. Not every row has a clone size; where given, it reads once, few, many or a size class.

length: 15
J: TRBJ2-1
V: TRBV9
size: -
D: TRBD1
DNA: TGTGCCAGCAGCGTTACAGGGGGTGCCTACAATGAGCAGTTCTTC
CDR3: CASSVTGGAYNEQFF

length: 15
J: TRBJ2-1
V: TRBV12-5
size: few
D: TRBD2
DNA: TGTGCTAGTGCCCCGGGACTAGCGTCTTACAATGAGCAGTTCTTC
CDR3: CASAPGLASYNEQFF

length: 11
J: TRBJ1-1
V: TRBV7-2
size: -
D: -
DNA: TGTGCCAGCACCATCAACACTGAAGCTTTCTTT
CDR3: CASTINTEAFF

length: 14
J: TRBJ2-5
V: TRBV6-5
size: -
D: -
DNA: TGTGCCAGCAGGCCAAGGGGCTTCCAAGAGACCCAGTACTTC
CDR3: CASRPRGFQETQYF

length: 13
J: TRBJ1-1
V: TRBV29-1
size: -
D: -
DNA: TGCAGCGTTGCAAGGGAAGGGGGCACTGAAGCTTTCTTT
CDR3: CSVAREGGTEAFF

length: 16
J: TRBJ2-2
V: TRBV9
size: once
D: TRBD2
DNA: TGTGCCAGCAGCTCCCGGACTAGCTCCAACACCGGGGAGCTGTTTTTT
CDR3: CASSSRTSSNTGELFF

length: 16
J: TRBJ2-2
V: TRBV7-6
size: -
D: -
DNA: TGTGCCAGCAGCTTCCGGCCAGGGGGGATCACCGGGGAGCTGTTTTTT
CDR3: CASSFRPGGITGELFF

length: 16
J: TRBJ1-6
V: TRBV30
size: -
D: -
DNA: TGTGCCTGGAGAAACGGGGGTAGTTGGCATAATTCACCCCTCCACTTT
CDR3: CAWRNGGSWHNSPLHF

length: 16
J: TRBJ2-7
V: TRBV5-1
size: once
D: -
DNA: TGCGCCAGCAAAAGAGGCACAGAACCGAGGGTTTACGAGCAGTACTTC
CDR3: CASKRGTEPRVYEQYF

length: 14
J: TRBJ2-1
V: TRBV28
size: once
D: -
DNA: TGTGCCAGCAGGCTCTCCGGGAGTTACAATGAGCAGTTCTTC
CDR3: CASRLSGSYNEQFF

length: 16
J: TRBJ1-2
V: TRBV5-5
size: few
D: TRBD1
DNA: TGTGCCAGCAGCGTGAAGACAGGGGCCGATAACTATGGCTACACCTTC
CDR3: CASSVKTGADNYGYTF

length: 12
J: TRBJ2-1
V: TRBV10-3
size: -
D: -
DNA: TGTGCCAAAAGGTACTGGCGGGATGAGCAGTTCTTC
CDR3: CAKRYWRDEQFF

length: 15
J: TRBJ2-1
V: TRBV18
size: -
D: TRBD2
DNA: TGTGCCAGCTCACCAGCGGGCAGGGAGGGCGATGAGCAGTTCTTC
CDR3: CASSPAGREGDEQFF